The text below deals with one TCR beta chain. Its antigen target is currently unknown. No base quality values were provided; no much bigger clone lies one nucleotide off. This sample was included in a study of shared clonotypes between healthy human individuals (dated by TCRdb to about 2020). For the study in its entirety: A couple of women and a few men aged 18 to 49 years were included in the cohort. Each donor's leukapheresis produced roughly between roughly 0.85 and 10 billion PBMCs. For each donor, CD4 naive and CD4 memory were each given three plates, CD8 naive was given two plates, and CD8 memory was given one plate. Libraries were prepared and TCR repertoires were sequenced by different laboratories using diverse techniques, in order to increase sequencing depth and limit assay-specific biases. The study deeply sequenced blood TCR repertoires of five healthy adults to estimate repertoire size and the extent of clonotype sharing between individuals.

For the CD8 naive samples, CD45RO-negative cells were positively selected for CCR7, yielding a CD45RA+CCR7+ population from which TemRA cells were excluded. The donors were healthy, HIV-negative adults with no recently reported acute infections or vaccinations. Every donor was a Caucasian adult living in Nashville, Tennessee, USA. After blood collection by leukapheresis, PBMCs were isolated using Ficoll-Histopaque density gradient centrifugation and then cryopreserved in the vapor phase of liquid nitrogen. Analytical flow cytometry was used to check the purity and quantity of each magnetically sorted T cell population. Genomic DNA was isolated from every sorted fraction and measured by UV absorbance on a Nanodrop 2000c. From cysteine to phenylalanine, the CDR3 is 12 amino acids long. Of all the DNA, just the CDR3 is kept, 36 bases in frame from base 1. CDR1 and CDR2, looked up from the germline V gene, are SGDLS and YYNGEE. V loses 0 bases of germline sequence and J loses 4 bases, and the interval between the two ends is 3 bases.

Using the deep immunoSEQ assay, multiplex PCR amplified TCR CDR3 regions from genomic DNA. Extracted genomic DNA from each cell subset was spread evenly across all wells of several immunoSEQ 96-well plates, with each plate serving as a replicate. For sorted subsets, about 200 ng genomic DNA, equal to 30,000 to 35,000 T cell genomes, was loaded into each replicate PCR. Purified libraries were measured with a Qubit 3.0 fluorometer, size-checked on a Bioanalyzer 2100, and measured again with the KAPA Library Quantification kit. A separate single-read 150-cycle Illumina NextSeq 550 flow cell was used to sequence each immunoSEQ 96-well plate. The authors' pipeline ran thus. The immunoSEQ output contained only junctional sequences without quality scores, so filtering could not match that applied to full-length reads. Sequences were annotated with PyIR, a Python wrapper for IgBLAST v1.9, and V/J genes and CDR3 were assigned using IMGT germline references. Any read was removed if the V/J assignment was weak (E-value above 1e-6), the CDR3 was missing, or the read contained stop codons, out-of-frame junctions, or ambiguous translated residues. V3J clonotypes were defined as sequences sharing an identical inferred V gene, J gene, and CDR3 amino acid sequence. To compute the percentage overlap between repertoires, the number of shared unique clonotypes was divided by the size of the smaller repertoire. Three approaches were used to assess repertoire richness: RTK rarefaction, the Chao1 estimator, and Recon v2.1 estimates of unobserved clonotypes. Generation probabilities were computed with OLGA for all TCRbeta clonotypes obtained by the gDNA method from several donors. What TCRdb holds here is the immuneACCESS table cut down to in-frame rearrangements. Part of the clones is not present; checked against another copy, under half of the missing clones reflect an unresolved V gene, and the others are unexplained. Clone size and V and J calls were adopted from that table, with D and trimming inferred from the DNA. The table for this sample lists about 800,000 clones; 96% of them were counted only once. The ten biggest clones cover about 0.22% of the sample.

Summary of the overall study and its limitations: Across several donors, around 5% of naive CD4, roughly 3.8% of naive CD8, under 2.5% of memory CD4, and approximately 0.4% of memory CD8 clonotypes were shared. Compared with non-shared clonotypes, the clonotypes found in all four sorted-subset donors had higher generation probabilities. Because the study included a small number of donors, the genetic and exposure-history diversity represented was limited. Rarefaction of sorted-subset datasets indicated incomplete sequencing despite the large sequencing depth. Naive subsets generally had larger estimated clonotype richness than memory subsets did. Sampling was limited to blood, and TCR repertoires in tissue likely differ from TCR repertoires in blood. Based on pairwise subsampling, the degree of clonotype sharing among donors was expected to be affected by sequencing depth.

Source material: naive CD8+ T cells sorted from blood. According to the study, the label for this sample's cell subset or site signals: CD45RA+CCR7+. The chain was built from TRBV9 and TRBJ2-3, with no reliable assignment of the D segment. This sequence was found in a man aged 30 to 45 in good health. The DNA is as follows: TGTGCCAGCAGCGTAGAGCCAGATACGCAGTATTTT. Its amino acids are CASSVEPDTQYF.